The 17 T cell receptor beta chains below all came from one sample that was sequenced in a study of blood T cell repertoires in COVID-19. Measured with immunoSEQ multiplex PCR; TCRdb has only the in-frame clones, and not every one. Of some 150,000 clones in the sample, 85% to 90% are singletons; the top ten hold 2% to 2.5%. The sample was peripheral blood. The receptors were gathered from a man aged 45-60 years with active COVID-19.

For the CDR3, the DNA is TGTGCCAGCAGCCCAGGGGGCGCGAACACCGGGGAGCTGTTTTTT. Translation gives CASSPGGANTGELFF. The V and J genes are TRBV5-4 and TRBJ2-2; the match to TRBD1 covers 8 bases. V gave up 4 bases and J gave up 0 bases; unmatched junction bases: 2. Germline V lookup: CDR1 SGHNT, CDR2 YYREEE (reference sequence). The CDR3 length is 15 residues.

The CDR3 nucleotides read TGTGCCTGGAGTATGGACTCTGTCCACGAGCAGTACTTC. Translated: CAWSMDSVHEQYF. The chain links TRBV30 to TRBJ2-7, with D possibly being TRBD2 (5 bases). V gave up 2 bases and J gave up 5 bases, with 13 bases separating them. There are 13 residues in the CDR3. Germline CDR1 reads GTSNPN; CDR2 reads SVGIG (reference sequence).

The chain recombines TRBV6-1 with TRBJ1-1, with 8 bases aligning to TRBD1. The CDR3 runs 16 residues. V shed 2 bases and J 0 bases; nucleotides not matched to a gene: 5. Germline CDR1 is MNHNS and CDR2 is SASEGT. CDR3 region: CASSESRGQVNTEAFF. The CDR3, as DNA: TGTGCCAGCAGTGAATCGAGGGGACAGGTGAACACTGAAGCTTTCTTT.

The chain is built from TRBV7-9 and TRBJ1-5, with TRBD1 identical over 9 bases. The V and J ends lost 0 bases and 4 bases, in that order; junction bases with no gene match: 7. Germline V CDR1 and CDR2: SEHNR, FQNEAQ (reference sequence). The CDR3 runs 17 residues. The DNA of the CDR3 is TGTGCCAGCAGCTTAGCGCGGGGGACAGGGAATAATCAGCCCCAGCATTTT. It encodes CASSLARGTGNNQPQHF.

The J gene is TRBJ1-1, the V gene TRBV4-3; no firm D call. Germline-derived CDR1 and CDR2 are LGHNA and YSLEER. This CDR3 region has 13 residues. Between the trimmed V and J ends, which lost 1 base and 5 bases, there was a span of 8 bases. The CDR3 is CASSQVTGTEAFF. The CDR3 nucleotides are TGCGCCAGCAGCCAAGTAACGGGAACTGAAGCTTTCTTT.

The rearrangement links TRBV7-8 to TRBJ1-6; no firm D call. The CDR3 covers 13 residues. Trimming removed 5 bases from V and 7 bases from J, with 9 bases in between. CDR1 SGHVS and CDR2 FQNEAQ come from the germline V gene. The CDR3 DNA reads TGTGCCAGCAGCAGAGGAGGGAATTCACCCCTCCACTTT. Amino acid sequence: CASSRGGNSPLHF.

J is TRBJ2-7 and V is TRBV6-5; 8 bases fit TRBD2. V dropped 2 bases and J dropped 3; count of bases not matched to a gene: 3. Germline V gives CDR1 MNHEY, CDR2 SVGAGI. The CDR3 consists of 14 residues. CDR3 loop: CASSYVAGNYEQYF. The CDR3 nucleotides are TGTGCCAGCAGTTACGTAGCGGGGAACTACGAGCAGTACTTC.

V and J are TRBV7-2 and TRBJ2-7; TRBD1 aligns across 9 bases. The trim removed 3 bases at V and 7 bases at J, leaving 7 bases unmatched. The CDR3 sequence is 14 residues long. CDR1 and CDR2 from the germline V gene are SGHTA and FQGNSA. CDR3 nucleotide sequence: TGTGCCAGCAGCTTCCCGGGACAGGGCAGGGAGCAGTACTTC. Amino acids: CASSFPGQGREQYF.

J is TRBJ2-7 and V is TRBV7-9; 12 bases align to TRBD2. The CDR3 has 16 residues. In germline, CDR1 is SEHNR, CDR2 FQNEAQ (reference sequence). V gave up 5 bases and J gave up 2 bases; unmatched junction bases: 7. CDR3 amino acids: CASSATSGGATYEQYF. The CDR3 coding sequence is TGTGCCAGCAGCGCGACTAGCGGGGGCGCTACCTACGAGCAGTACTTC.

This chain uses TRBV5-1 with TRBJ2-1, with 7 positions matching TRBD2. Trimming cost V 1 base and J 3 bases; bases outside gene matches: 7. The CDR3 totals 16 residues. Looked up from germline, CDR1 is SGHRS and CDR2 is YFSETQ. The CDR3 DNA reads TGCGCCAGCAGCTTGCTCGGCGGGGGACTCTACAATGAGCAGTTCTTC. Its protein is CASSLLGGGLYNEQFF.

V is TRBV7-2 and J is TRBJ2-6; the D gene is possibly TRBD2 (6 bases). V lost 1 base, J lost 3 bases, and 10 bases lay in between. Germline CDR1 is SGHTA and CDR2 is FQGNSA. This CDR3 is built from 16 residues. The CDR3 sequence: CASSLVVRGGANVLTF. In nucleotides, the CDR3 is TGTGCCAGCAGCTTAGTGGTGCGGGGTGGGGCCAACGTCCTGACTTTC.

The chain recombines TRBV21-1 with TRBJ2-5; the table calls TRBD2, which could not be checked here. TRBV21-1 has pseudogene status. There are 15 residues in the CDR3. Here the CDR3 reads CASSTRLGVAETQYF. As DNA, the CDR3 is TGTGCCAGCAGCACTCGACTGGGTGTGGCCGAGACCCAGTACTTC.

The chain recombines TRBV2 with TRBJ2-5, with D perhaps matching TRBD1 (5 bases). Germline V gene data show CDR1 as SNHLY and CDR2 as FYNNEI. The CDR3 loop spans 17 amino acids. Trimming pared 6 bases from V and 2 bases from J, leaving 22 bases between. The CDR3 DNA sequence: TGTGCCAGCAGCACCTCGGCAGGGCTAGACCAACAAGAGACCCAGTACTTC. It codes for CASSTSAGLDQQETQYF.

The chain has TRBV11-2 and TRBJ2-2; D remains unclear. CDR1 SGHAT and CDR2 FQNNGV come from the germline V gene. This CDR3 has 19 residues. Trimming cost V 3 bases and J 0 bases, with 20 bases left between them. This CDR3 is CASSFPHLFRPANTGELFF. In DNA, the CDR3 is TGTGCCAGCAGCTTCCCCCACCTATTCAGGCCCGCGAACACCGGGGAGCTGTTTTTT.

The sample holds a few counts of this clone. The J gene is TRBJ1-6, the V gene TRBV2; TRBD1 matches at 7 bases. J gave up 10 bases and V 8 bases, and 17 bases lay outside the gene matches. The CDR3 runs 16 residues. The germline V gene encodes CDR1 SNHLY and CDR2 FYNNEI. This CDR3 is CASSLAVTGVQSPLHF. CDR3 sequence (DNA): TGTGCCAGCTCTCTAGCAGTAACAGGGGTTCAGTCACCCCTCCACTTT.

The count of this clone is one. The CDR3 DNA sequence: TGTGCCAGCAGCCAGCGTCGTTTGAACGAGCAGTACTTC. It specifies CASSQRRLNEQYF. The V and J genes are TRBV14 and TRBJ2-7; D not certain. The CDR3 consists of 13 residues. Trimming left V 3 bases short and J 5 bases short, with 11 bases between. Germline loops: CDR1 SGHDN, CDR2 FVKESK. Full variable domain (outside the CDR3, taken from reference TRBV14 and TRBJ2-7): EAGVTQFPSHSVIEKGQTVTLRCDPISGHDNLYWYRRVMGKEIKFLLHFVKESKQDESGMPNNRFLAERTGGTYSTLKVQPAELEDSGVYFCASSQRRLNEQYFGPGTRLTVT.

The genes are TRBV4-2 and TRBJ2-1; 10 bases line up with TRBD2. The V segment lost 2 bases and the J segment 7 bases; nucleotides outside the gene matches: 11. The CDR3 runs 17 residues. Germline assignment: CDR1 LGHNA and CDR2 YNFKEQ. In DNA, the CDR3 is TGTGCCAGCAGCCAATCAGCATCTAGCGGGGGTTTGAATGAGCAGTTCTTC. Protein sequence: CASSQSASSGGLNEQFF.